The T cell receptor beta chain under discussion was sequenced for a study of T-cell reconstitution after alpha-beta-depleted transplantation in children. Many counts were recorded for this clonotype. The CDR3 is 15 residues long. Deletions cut 2 bases from V and 1 base from J, with 10 bases between. The germline gives CDR1 SGHTA, CDR2 FQGNSA. Researchers prepared the TCRbeta library using unique molecular identifiers, the study reports. TCRdb re-analysed the PCR reads in MiXCR, keeping a single row per CDR3 protein. Among some 200,000 distinct CDR3 sequences, 9.7% were seen once, and the ten largest hold about 4.8%.

The V and J genes are TRBV7-2 and TRBJ2-3, with D possibly TRBD2 on 5 matching bases. The input for sequencing was PBMCs from the stem cell graft donor, taken from the stem cell graft. The TCR was taken from a human donor who donated a stem cell graft to a child with SCID. This chain's CDR3 is CASSLLGVGTDTQYF. CDR3 DNA: TGTGCCAGCAGCTTACTCGGGGTGGGCACAGATACGCAGTATTTT.